A selection of T cell receptor beta chains follows, all from one sample in a study of cytomegalovirus exposure and HLA in healthy donors. The repertoire was sequenced with immunoSEQ multiplex PCR; TCRdb's copy has only in-frame clones and lacks some. This sample has about 160,000 clones, with around 88% found just once. Material for sequencing was PBMCs. The receptors stem from a woman aged 18 to 35 in good health and CMV-seronegative. The CDR3 runs from the conserved cysteine through the conserved F or W. Each record gives: clone size, J gene, D gene, V gene, CDR3 DNA, CDR3 protein. The D gene is left open where the match is weak. Expanded clones get a size class; other rows say once, few or many, or leave the size out.

clone size: .
J gene: TRBJ2-2
D gene: .
V gene: TRBV5-1
CDR3 DNA: TGCGCCAGCAGCTTTAGTGACACCGGGGAGCTGTTTTTT
CDR3 protein: CASSFSDTGELFF

clone size: .
J gene: TRBJ2-1
D gene: TRBD2
V gene: TRBV6-5
CDR3 DNA: TGTGCCAGCATGGGGAATAGCGGGAGGATCAATGAGCAGTTCTTC
CDR3 protein: CASMGNSGRINEQFF

clone size: .
J gene: TRBJ2-7
D gene: .
V gene: TRBV19
CDR3 DNA: TGTGCCCAAGGGCGGGTAGATTACGAGCAGTACTTC
CDR3 protein: CAQGRVDYEQYF

clone size: .
J gene: TRBJ2-1
D gene: TRBD1
V gene: TRBV5-1
CDR3 DNA: TGCGCCAGCACCCGAGGTCAGGGGGCATCCGAGCAGTTCTTC
CDR3 protein: CASTRGQGASEQFF

clone size: .
J gene: TRBJ1-1
D gene: TRBD1
V gene: TRBV29-1
CDR3 DNA: TGCAGCGTCGCTTACAGGGGGAACACTGAAGCTTTCTTT
CDR3 protein: CSVAYRGNTEAFF

clone size: .
J gene: TRBJ1-5
D gene: .
V gene: TRBV6-5
CDR3 DNA: TGTGCCAGCAGTTACACGGGGTCGGCTCAGCCCCAGCATTTT
CDR3 protein: CASSYTGSAQPQHF

clone size: .
J gene: TRBJ2-2
D gene: .
V gene: TRBV5-1
CDR3 DNA: TGCGCCAGCAGCGCCTTCACAGGTGGGATCACCGGGGAGCTGTTTTTT
CDR3 protein: CASSAFTGGITGELFF

clone size: .
J gene: TRBJ2-1
D gene: .
V gene: TRBV4-1
CDR3 DNA: TGCGCCAGCAGCCAAATTTTAGGACAGTCCTACAATGAGCAGTTCTTC
CDR3 protein: CASSQILGQSYNEQFF

clone size: .
J gene: TRBJ1-1
D gene: .
V gene: TRBV25-1
CDR3 DNA: TGTGCCAGCAGTTCTGGGAACAGGGCGGAATCTTTCTTT
CDR3 protein: CASSSGNRAESFF

clone size: .
J gene: TRBJ2-1
D gene: TRBD2
V gene: TRBV4-3
CDR3 DNA: TGCGCCAGCAGCCAAGCCTCGAGCGGGATGTTCTACAATGAGCAGTTCTTC
CDR3 protein: CASSQASSGMFYNEQFF

clone size: .
J gene: TRBJ2-1
D gene: TRBD2
V gene: TRBV19
CDR3 DNA: TGTGCCAGTACCTTGACAACGGGAGGAGGGAATGAGCAGTTCTTC
CDR3 protein: CASTLTTGGGNEQFF

clone size: .
J gene: TRBJ2-7
D gene: .
V gene: TRBV18
CDR3 DNA: TGTGCCAGCTCACCCAAATCCGCGTCAGGGGATTACGAGCAGTACTTC
CDR3 protein: CASSPKSASGDYEQYF

clone size: .
J gene: TRBJ2-2
D gene: TRBD1
V gene: TRBV5-1
CDR3 DNA: TGCGCCAGCAGCTCGACCCACAGGGGGCGCGTCACCGGGGAGCTGTTTTTT
CDR3 protein: CASSSTHRGRVTGELFF

clone size: .
J gene: TRBJ2-3
D gene: .
V gene: TRBV27
CDR3 DNA: TGTGCCAGCAGTTTCACCTCATACAACACAGATACGCAGTATTTT
CDR3 protein: CASSFTSYNTDTQYF

clone size: .
J gene: TRBJ2-5
D gene: .
V gene: TRBV6-5
CDR3 DNA: TGTGCCAGCAGTAAACCAGGGGCGCTCATGGAGACCCAGTACTTC
CDR3 protein: CASSKPGALMETQYF

clone size: once
J gene: TRBJ2-4
D gene: TRBD2
V gene: TRBV4-3
CDR3 DNA: TGCGCCAGCAGCCAAGGCGAGCTCATAGCGGGGGATAAAAACATTCAGTACTTC
CDR3 protein: CASSQGELIAGDKNIQYF

clone size: .
J gene: TRBJ1-1
D gene: .
V gene: TRBV4-2
CDR3 DNA: TGTGCCAGCAGCCAGCCCCAGGGCGGCACTGAAGCTTTCTTT
CDR3 protein: CASSQPQGGTEAFF

clone size: .
J gene: TRBJ2-3
D gene: TRBD2
V gene: TRBV2
CDR3 DNA: TGTGCCAGCGAAGGACTAGCGGCAGATACGCAGTATTTT
CDR3 protein: CASEGLAADTQYF

clone size: .
J gene: TRBJ2-7
D gene: TRBD2
V gene: TRBV5-8
CDR3 DNA: TGTGCCAGCGGCGTCTGGGTGGCTAGCGGGAGCGAGCAGTACTTC
CDR3 protein: CASGVWVASGSEQYF

clone size: .
J gene: TRBJ2-1
D gene: TRBD1
V gene: TRBV7-3
CDR3 DNA: TGTGCCAGCAGGGTATCCGGGACAGCCGTTGAGCAGTTCTTC
CDR3 protein: CASRVSGTAVEQFF

clone size: .
J gene: TRBJ1-1
D gene: .
V gene: TRBV7-3
CDR3 DNA: TGTGCCAGCAGCTTACGCCAGGGCAAGAACACTGAAGCTTTCTTT
CDR3 protein: CASSLRQGKNTEAFF

clone size: .
J gene: TRBJ2-3
D gene: .
V gene: TRBV11-3
CDR3 DNA: TGTGCCAGCAGCTTAGAGGACAGTGGCACAGATACGCAGTATTTT
CDR3 protein: CASSLEDSGTDTQYF

clone size: .
J gene: TRBJ1-4
D gene: .
V gene: TRBV29-1
CDR3 DNA: TGCAGCGTTGAAGATCGGCGGGGCCCCGGGAAACTGTTTTTT
CDR3 protein: CSVEDRRGPGKLFF

clone size: .
J gene: TRBJ2-3
D gene: TRBD2
V gene: TRBV5-1
CDR3 DNA: TGCGCCAGCAGCTATACACTAGCGGGAGATACGCAGTATTTT
CDR3 protein: CASSYTLAGDTQYF

clone size: once
J gene: TRBJ1-2
D gene: TRBD1
V gene: TRBV19
CDR3 DNA: TGTGCCAGTAGTATATCCCGGACAGGGATCGGCTATGGCTACACCTTC
CDR3 protein: CASSISRTGIGYGYTF

clone size: .
J gene: TRBJ2-7
D gene: TRBD1
V gene: TRBV28
CDR3 DNA: TGTGCCAGCAGCACCCGGAGGGGACAGGCATCCTACGAGCAGTACTTC
CDR3 protein: CASSTRRGQASYEQYF

clone size: .
J gene: TRBJ1-1
D gene: .
V gene: TRBV2
CDR3 DNA: TGTGCCAGCCCGTCCGGGACTGAAGCTTTCTTT
CDR3 protein: CASPSGTEAFF

clone size: few
J gene: TRBJ2-7
D gene: .
V gene: TRBV2
CDR3 DNA: TGTGCCAGCAGTGAGCGCCTGAGCTCCTACGAGCAGTACTTC
CDR3 protein: CASSERLSSYEQYF

clone size: .
J gene: TRBJ2-2
D gene: TRBD1
V gene: TRBV12-5
CDR3 DNA: TGTGCTAGTGGAACCGGGACAGGGGACACCGGGGAGCTGTTTTTT
CDR3 protein: CASGTGTGDTGELFF

clone size: few
J gene: TRBJ2-4
D gene: .
V gene: TRBV10-3
CDR3 DNA: TGTGCCATCAGTGAGGGTCGAGGCATTCAGTACTTC
CDR3 protein: CAISEGRGIQYF

clone size: .
J gene: TRBJ1-1
D gene: TRBD1
V gene: TRBV7-2
CDR3 DNA: TGTGCCAGCAGCAGACAGGGGAACACTGAAGCTTTCTTT
CDR3 protein: CASSRQGNTEAFF

clone size: .
J gene: TRBJ1-5
D gene: TRBD1
V gene: TRBV7-8
CDR3 DNA: TGTGCCAGCAGCTCGACAGGGAGAAGCAATCAGCCCCAGCATTTT
CDR3 protein: CASSSTGRSNQPQHF

clone size: .
J gene: TRBJ2-7
D gene: .
V gene: TRBV6-1
CDR3 DNA: TGTGCCAGCAGTGTAGGTGGACGGGACACAACACCATACGAGCAGTACTTC
CDR3 protein: CASSVGGRDTTPYEQYF

clone size: .
J gene: TRBJ1-4
D gene: .
V gene: TRBV7-6
CDR3 DNA: TGTGCCAGCAGCTCTTACAGGGTGGGCGAAAAACTGTTTTTT
CDR3 protein: CASSSYRVGEKLFF